This TCR beta chain was profiled in a study of T-cell reconstitution after alpha-beta-depleted transplantation in children. During its preparation, the TCRbeta library received unique molecular identifiers. TCRdb re-derived calls from the PCR reads in MiXCR, one entry per CDR3 protein. The table includes approximately 300,000 distinct CDR3 sequences, 10% detected once. Germline assignment: CDR1 SGDLS and CDR2 YYNGEE. The CDR3 loop spans 14 amino acids. The V and J ends lost 2 bases and 3 bases respectively, with 12 bases between them. Whole-study results and caveats: Some patients showed high day-60 TCRbeta diversity, which derived from surviving recipient T cells and thymic progenitors. Reportedly, only several hundred clones from non-depleted graft cells drove alpha-beta T-cell counts at about two months. A year had passed since transplant, and T-cell counts and diversity by then came mostly from newly produced T cells.

The table lists this clonotype with many counts. What it binds is not known. The TCR comes from a boy under three years old with acute myeloid leukemia, due to receive a stem cell transplant. The sequenced sample was PBMCs, obtained before TCRalphabeta/CD19-depleted stem cell transplant. This chain links TRBV9 with TRBJ2-7, with D possibly called TRBD1 or TRBD2 (5 bases each). CDR3 bases: TGTGCCAGCAGCGTTCCGGGGCCACACTACGAGCAGTACTTC. This sequence encodes CASSVPGPHYEQYF.